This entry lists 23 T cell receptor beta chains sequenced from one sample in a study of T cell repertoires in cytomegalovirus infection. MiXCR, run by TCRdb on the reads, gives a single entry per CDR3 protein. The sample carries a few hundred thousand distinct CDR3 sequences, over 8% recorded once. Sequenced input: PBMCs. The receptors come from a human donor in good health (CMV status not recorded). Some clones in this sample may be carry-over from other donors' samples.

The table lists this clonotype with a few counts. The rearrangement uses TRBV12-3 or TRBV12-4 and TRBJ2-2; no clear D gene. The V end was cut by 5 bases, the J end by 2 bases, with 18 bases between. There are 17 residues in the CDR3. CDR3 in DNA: TGTGCCAGCAGTAGCGTGGCCTCCAATCATAACACCGGGGAGCTGTTTTTT. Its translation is CASSSVASNHNTGELFF.

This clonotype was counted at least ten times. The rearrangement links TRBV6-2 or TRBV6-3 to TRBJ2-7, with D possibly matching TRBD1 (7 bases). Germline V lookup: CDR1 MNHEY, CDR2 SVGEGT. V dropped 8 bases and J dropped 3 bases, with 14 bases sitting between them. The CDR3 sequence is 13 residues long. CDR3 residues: CASGRGQLYEQYF. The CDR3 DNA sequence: TGTGCCAGCGGGCGGGGACAGCTCTACGAGCAGTACTTC.

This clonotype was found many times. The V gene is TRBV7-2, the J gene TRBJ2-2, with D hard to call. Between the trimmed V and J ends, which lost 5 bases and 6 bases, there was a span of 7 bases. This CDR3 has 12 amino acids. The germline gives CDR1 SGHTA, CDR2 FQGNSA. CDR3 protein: CASSLSPGELFF. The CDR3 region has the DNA TGTGCCAGCAGCCTTTCCCCCGGGGAGCTGTTTTTT.

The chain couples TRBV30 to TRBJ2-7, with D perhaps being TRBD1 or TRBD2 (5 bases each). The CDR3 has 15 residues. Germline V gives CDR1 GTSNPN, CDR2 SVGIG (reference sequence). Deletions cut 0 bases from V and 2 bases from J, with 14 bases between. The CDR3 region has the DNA TGTGCCTGGAGTGTACTCGGGGCCTCTGCCTACGAGCAGTACTTC. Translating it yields CAWSVLGASAYEQYF.

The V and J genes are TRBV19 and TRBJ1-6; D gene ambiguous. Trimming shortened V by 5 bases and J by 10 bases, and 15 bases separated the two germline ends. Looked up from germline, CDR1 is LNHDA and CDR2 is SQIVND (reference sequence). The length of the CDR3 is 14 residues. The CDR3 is CASSPAMVGSPLHF. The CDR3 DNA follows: TGTGCCAGTAGTCCTGCTATGGTTGGCTCACCCCTCCACTTT.

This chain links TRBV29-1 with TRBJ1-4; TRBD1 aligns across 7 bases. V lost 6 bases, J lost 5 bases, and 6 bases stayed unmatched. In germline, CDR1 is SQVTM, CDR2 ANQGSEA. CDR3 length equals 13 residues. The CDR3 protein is CSVVGQLNEKLFF. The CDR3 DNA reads TGCAGCGTAGTGGGACAGTTGAATGAAAAACTGTTTTTT.

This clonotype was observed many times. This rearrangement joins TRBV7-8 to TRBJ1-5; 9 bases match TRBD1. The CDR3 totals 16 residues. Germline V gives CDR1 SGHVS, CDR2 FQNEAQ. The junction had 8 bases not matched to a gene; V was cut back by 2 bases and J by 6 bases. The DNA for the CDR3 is TGTGCCAGCAGCTTAAGGAGTGACAGGGGGACTCAGCCCCAGCATTTT. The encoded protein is CASSLRSDRGTQPQHF.

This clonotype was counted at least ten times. CDR3 sequence: CASSSEQPNYGYTF. CDR3 DNA sequence: TGTGCCAGCAGCTCGGAACAGCCTAACTATGGCTACACCTTC. V is TRBV7-8 and J is TRBJ1-2; D not resolved. V shed 4 bases and J shed 0 bases, with 9 bases lying between them. This CDR3 is 14 amino acids long. Germline CDR1 is SGHVS and CDR2 is FQNEAQ.

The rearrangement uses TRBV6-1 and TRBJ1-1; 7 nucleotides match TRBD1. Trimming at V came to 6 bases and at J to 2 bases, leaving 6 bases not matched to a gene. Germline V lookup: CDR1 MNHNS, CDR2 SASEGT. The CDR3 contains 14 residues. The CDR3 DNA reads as TGTGCCAGCAGCAACAGGGGCGCTAACACTGAAGCTTTCTTT. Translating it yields CASSNRGANTEAFF.

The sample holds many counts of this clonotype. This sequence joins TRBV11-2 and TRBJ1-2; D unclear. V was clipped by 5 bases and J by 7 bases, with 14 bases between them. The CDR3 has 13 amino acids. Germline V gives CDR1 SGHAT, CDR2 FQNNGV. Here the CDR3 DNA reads TGTGCCAGCAGCCCACAGATCGACGGTGGCTACACCTTC. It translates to CASSPQIDGGYTF.

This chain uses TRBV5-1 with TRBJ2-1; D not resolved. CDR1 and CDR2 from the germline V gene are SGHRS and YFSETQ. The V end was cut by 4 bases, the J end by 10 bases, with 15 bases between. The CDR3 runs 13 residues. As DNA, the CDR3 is TGCGCCAGCAGCCCGGACGGATTCAGGGAGCAGTTCTTC. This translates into CASSPDGFREQFF.

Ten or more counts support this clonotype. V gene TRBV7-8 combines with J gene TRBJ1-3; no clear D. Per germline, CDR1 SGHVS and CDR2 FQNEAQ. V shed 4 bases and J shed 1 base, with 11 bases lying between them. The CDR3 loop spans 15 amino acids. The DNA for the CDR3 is TGTGCCAGCAGCTCTCCCATCGGGTCTGGAAACACCATATATTTT. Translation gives CASSSPIGSGNTIYF.

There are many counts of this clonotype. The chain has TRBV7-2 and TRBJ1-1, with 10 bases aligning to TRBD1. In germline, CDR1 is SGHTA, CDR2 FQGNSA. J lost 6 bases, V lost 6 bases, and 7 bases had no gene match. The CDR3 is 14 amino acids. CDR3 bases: TGTGCCAGCAGATCGGGACAGGGGATTGCTGAAGCTTTCTTT. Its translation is CASRSGQGIAEAFF.

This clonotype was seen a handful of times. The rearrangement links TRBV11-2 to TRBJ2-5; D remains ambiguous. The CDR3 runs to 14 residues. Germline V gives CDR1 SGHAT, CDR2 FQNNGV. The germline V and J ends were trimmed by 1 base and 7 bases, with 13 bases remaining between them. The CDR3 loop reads CASSLVVFGVTQYF. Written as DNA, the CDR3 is TGTGCCAGCAGCTTAGTAGTCTTCGGTGTGACCCAGTACTTC.

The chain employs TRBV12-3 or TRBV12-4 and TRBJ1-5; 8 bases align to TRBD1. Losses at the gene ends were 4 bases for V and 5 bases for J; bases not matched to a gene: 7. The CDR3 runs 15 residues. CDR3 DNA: TGTGCCAGCAGTTCTGGACAGGGAGGCTATCAGCCCCAGCATTTT. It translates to CASSSGQGGYQPQHF.

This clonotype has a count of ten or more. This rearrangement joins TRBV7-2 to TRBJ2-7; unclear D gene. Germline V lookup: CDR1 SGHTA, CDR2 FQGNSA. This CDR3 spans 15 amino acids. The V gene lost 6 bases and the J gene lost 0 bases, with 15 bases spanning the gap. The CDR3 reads CASRPGGASSYEQYF. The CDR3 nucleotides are TGTGCCAGCAGACCAGGTGGAGCAAGCTCCTACGAGCAGTACTTC.

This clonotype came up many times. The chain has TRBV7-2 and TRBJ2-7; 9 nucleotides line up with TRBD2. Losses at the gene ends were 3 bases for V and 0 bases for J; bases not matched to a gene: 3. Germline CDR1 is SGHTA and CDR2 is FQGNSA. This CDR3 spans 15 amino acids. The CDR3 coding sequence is TGTGCCAGCAGCTTGTTAGCGGGGGACTCCTACGAGCAGTACTTC. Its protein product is CASSLLAGDSYEQYF.

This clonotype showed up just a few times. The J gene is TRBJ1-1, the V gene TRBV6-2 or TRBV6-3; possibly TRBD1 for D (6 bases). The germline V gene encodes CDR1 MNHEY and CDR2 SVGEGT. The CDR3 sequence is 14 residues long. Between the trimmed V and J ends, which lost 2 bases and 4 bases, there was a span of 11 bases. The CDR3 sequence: CASSYVNRATEAFF. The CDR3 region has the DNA TGTGCCAGCAGTTACGTCAACAGGGCCACTGAAGCTTTCTTT.

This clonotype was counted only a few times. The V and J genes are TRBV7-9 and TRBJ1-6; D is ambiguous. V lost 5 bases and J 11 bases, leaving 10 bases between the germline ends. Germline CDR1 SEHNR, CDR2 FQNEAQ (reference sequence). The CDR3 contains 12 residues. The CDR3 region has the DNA TGTGCCAGCAGCCGCGAAAGCCCACCCCTCCACTTT. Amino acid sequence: CASSRESPPLHF.

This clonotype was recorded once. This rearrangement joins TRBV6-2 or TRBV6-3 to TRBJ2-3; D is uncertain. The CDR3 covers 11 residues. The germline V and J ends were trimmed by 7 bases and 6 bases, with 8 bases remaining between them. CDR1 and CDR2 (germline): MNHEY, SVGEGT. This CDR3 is CASTDMDTQYF. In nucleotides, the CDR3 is TGTGCCAGCACCGATATGGATACGCAGTATTTT.

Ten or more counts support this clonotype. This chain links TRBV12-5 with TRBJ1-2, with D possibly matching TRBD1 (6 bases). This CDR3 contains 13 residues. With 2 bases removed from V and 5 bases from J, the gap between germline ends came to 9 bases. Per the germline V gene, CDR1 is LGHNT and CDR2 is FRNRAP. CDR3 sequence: CASGLTGRYGYTF. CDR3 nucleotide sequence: TGTGCTAGTGGTTTGACAGGGCGGTATGGCTACACCTTC.

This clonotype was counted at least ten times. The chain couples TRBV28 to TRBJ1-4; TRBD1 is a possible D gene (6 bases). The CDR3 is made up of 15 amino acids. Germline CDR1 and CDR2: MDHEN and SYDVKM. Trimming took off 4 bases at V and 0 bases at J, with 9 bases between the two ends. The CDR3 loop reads CASSYRAATNEKLFF. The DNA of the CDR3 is TGTGCCAGCAGTTACAGGGCGGCAACTAATGAAAAACTGTTTTTT.

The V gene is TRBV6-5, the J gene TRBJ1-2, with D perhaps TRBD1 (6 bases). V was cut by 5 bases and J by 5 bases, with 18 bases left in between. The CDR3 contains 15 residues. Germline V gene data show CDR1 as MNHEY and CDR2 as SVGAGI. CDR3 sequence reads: CASSVGGGGGYGYTF. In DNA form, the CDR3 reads TGTGCCAGCAGTGTTGGTGGGGGCGGAGGATATGGCTACACCTTC.